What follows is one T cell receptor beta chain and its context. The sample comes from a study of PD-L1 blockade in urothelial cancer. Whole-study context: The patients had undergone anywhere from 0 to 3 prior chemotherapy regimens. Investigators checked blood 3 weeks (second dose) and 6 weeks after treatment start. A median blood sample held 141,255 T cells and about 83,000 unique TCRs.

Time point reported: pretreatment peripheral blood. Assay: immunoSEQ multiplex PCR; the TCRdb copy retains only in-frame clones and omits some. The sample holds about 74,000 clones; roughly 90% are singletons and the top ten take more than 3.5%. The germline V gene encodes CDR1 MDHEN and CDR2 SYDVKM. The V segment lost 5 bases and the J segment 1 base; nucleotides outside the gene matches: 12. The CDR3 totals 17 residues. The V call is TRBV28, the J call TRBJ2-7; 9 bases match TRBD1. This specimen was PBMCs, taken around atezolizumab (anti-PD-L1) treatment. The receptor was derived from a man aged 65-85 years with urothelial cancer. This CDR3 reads CASSTSGTGKRSYEQYF. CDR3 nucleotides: TGTGCCAGCAGTACCTCCGGGACAGGGAAAAGGTCCTACGAGCAGTACTTC.